The 14 T cell receptor beta chains given below trace back to one sample, sequenced in a study of blood T cells in healthy people across ages. Alongside a J-beta primer mix, a sample-barcoded 5' primer served in a second PCR lasting about 7 to 12 cycles. TCRdb used MiXCR to reprocess the 5' RACE reads, holding one entry per CDR3 protein. The table has about 670,000 distinct CDR3 sequences, over 40% seen once. Input material: blood. These receptors were collected from a man older than 75 in good health.

Note on this clonotype: This clone may be a read error of a much larger clone one base away. This chain links TRBV10-3 with TRBJ2-3; no firm D call. Trimming stripped 3 bases from V and 7 bases from J, with 17 bases between. The CDR3 runs 15 residues. The germline gives CDR1 ENHRY, CDR2 SYGVKD. Here the CDR3 reads CAISDPREDWYTQYF. In DNA, the CDR3 is TGTGCCATCAGTGACCCCCGAGAAGACTGGTATACGCAGTATTTT.

The chain joins TRBV5-1 to TRBJ2-7; 7 positions match TRBD1. Germline V gives CDR1 SGHRS, CDR2 YFSETQ. CDR3 length: 17 residues. V trimming: 0 bases; J trimming: 4 bases; junction bases outside the gene matches: 13. This CDR3 reads CASSLAETGMGVYEQYF. The DNA of the CDR3 is TGCGCCAGCAGCTTGGCCGAGACAGGGATGGGAGTGTACGAGCAGTACTTC.

This clonotype was seen at least ten times. This rearrangement joins TRBV18 to TRBJ2-7; TRBD1 matches 8 bases. Looked up from germline, CDR1 is KGHSH and CDR2 is LQKENI. With V trimmed by 0 bases and J by 3 bases, 1 base remained unmatched. The CDR3 loop spans 14 amino acids. CDR3 residues: CASSPPGTGYEQYF. CDR3 sequence (DNA): TGTGCCAGCTCACCACCCGGGACAGGCTACGAGCAGTACTTC. The whole variable domain, filled in from reference TRBV18 and TRBJ2-7, reads NAGVMQNPRHLVRRRGQEARLRCSPMKGHSHVYWYRQLPEEGLKFMVYLQKENIIDESGMPKERFSAEFPKEGPSILRIQQVVRGDSAAYFCASSPPGTGYEQYFGPGTRLTVT.

This clonotype showed up just a few times. The V and J genes are TRBV4-3 and TRBJ1-2; D gene uncertain. The CDR3 is made up of 15 amino acids. Germline values: CDR1 LGHNA, CDR2 YSLEER. V gave up 0 bases and J gave up 4 bases, with 12 bases separating them. The CDR3 sequence is CASSQDLRGGYGYTF. CDR3 bases: TGCGCCAGCAGCCAAGATCTCCGGGGAGGCTATGGCTACACCTTC.

The chain combines TRBV28 with TRBJ2-7; D not resolved. CDR1 and CDR2 (germline): MDHEN, SYDVKM. This CDR3 has 15 residues. With 5 bases removed from V and 3 bases from J, the gap between germline ends came to 17 bases. The CDR3 bases are TGTGCCAGCAGTCCCGAGCGACTCGCTCGCTACGAGCAGTACTTC. It is translated as CASSPERLARYEQYF.

The chain combines TRBV7-2 with TRBJ2-7; no firm D call. Trimming stripped 3 bases from V and 4 bases from J, with 13 bases between. Per germline, CDR1 SGHTA and CDR2 FQGNSA. This CDR3 is 14 amino acids long. As DNA, the CDR3 is TGTGCCAGCAGCTTCGAGAACGGACCATACGAGCAGTACTTC. The encoded protein is CASSFENGPYEQYF.

V gene TRBV6-1 combines with J gene TRBJ2-7; a possible D gene is TRBD1 (5 bases). Germline V gene sequence: CDR1 MNHNS, CDR2 SASEGT. Deletions cut 6 bases from V and 0 bases from J, with 24 bases between. The CDR3 consists of 18 residues. The CDR3 sequence is CASSPDKGIQKFSYEQYF. In DNA, the CDR3 is TGTGCCAGCAGCCCAGACAAGGGGATACAAAAGTTCTCCTACGAGCAGTACTTC.

The chain couples TRBV10-1 to TRBJ2-2; no clear D. CDR1 WNHNN and CDR2 SYGVQD come from the germline V gene (reference sequence). CDR3 length equals 15 residues. V lost 0 bases and J 1 base, leaving 6 bases between the germline ends. The CDR3 nucleotides are TGCGCCAGCAGTGAGTCCAGGCTGAACACCGGGGAGCTGTTTTTT. Protein sequence: CASSESRLNTGELFF.

This clonotype was recorded a few times. The J gene is TRBJ1-6, the V gene TRBV7-2; D is perhaps TRBD1 (6 bases). In germline, CDR1 is SGHTA, CDR2 FQGNSA. Trimming left V 2 bases short and J 0 bases short, with 17 bases between. The CDR3 contains 19 residues. In DNA, the CDR3 is TGTGCCAGCAGCTTAAGGGGGGCCCGGAACCTCTCCTATAATTCACCCCTCCACTTT. Translating gives CASSLRGARNLSYNSPLHF. The variable domain in full, with the rest retrieved from reference TRBV7-2 and TRBJ1-6, is GAGVSQSPSNKVTEKGKDVELRCDPISGHTALYWYRQSLGQGLEFLIYFQGNSAPDKSGLPSDRFSAERTGGSVSTLTIQRTQQEDSAVYLCASSLRGARNLSYNSPLHFGNGTRLTVT.

The gene calls are TRBV30 and TRBJ2-5; the D gene is possibly TRBD1 (5 bases). The assigned J gene may be wrong: the sequence end matches TRBJ2-7 better. CDR1 and CDR2 from the germline V gene are GTSNPN and SVGIG (reference sequence). CDR3 length: 12 amino acids. CDR3 DNA sequence: TGTGCCTGGAGTCCCAGGGCGTACGAGCAGTACTTC. Protein: CAWSPRAYEQYF.

The V call is TRBV28, the J call TRBJ1-2; D gene uncertain. Germline V gives CDR1 MDHEN, CDR2 SYDVKM. Between the trimmed V and J ends, which lost 7 bases and 2 bases, there was a span of 5 bases. The CDR3 covers 11 residues. The CDR3 region is CASTQNYGYTF. In DNA, the CDR3 is TGTGCCAGCACCCAGAACTATGGCTACACCTTC.

This chain connects TRBV7-2 to TRBJ2-3, with 8 bases aligning to TRBD2. From germline, CDR1 is SGHTA and CDR2 FQGNSA. V lost 4 bases to trimming and J lost 6 bases; unmatched junction nucleotides: 12. This CDR3 has 16 amino acids. For the CDR3, the DNA is TGTGCCAGCAGCTCTCTTGCGGGGGGCGTCACGGATACGCAGTATTTT. Residues: CASSSLAGGVTDTQYF. Filled out from reference TRBV7-2 and TRBJ2-3, the complete variable domain reads GAGVSQSPSNKVTEKGKDVELRCDPISGHTALYWYRQSLGQGLEFLIYFQGNSAPDKSGLPSDRFSAERTGGSVSTLTIQRTQQEDSAVYLCASSSLAGGVTDTQYFGPGTRLTVL.

This clonotype was detected only once. The genes are TRBV6-1 and TRBJ2-3, with 8 bases identical to TRBD2. The CDR3 contains 16 residues. The V gene's germline CDR1 is MNHNS and CDR2 SASEGT. J lost 2 bases, V lost 6 bases, and 10 bases had no gene match. The CDR3 sequence is CASSAWAGGLTDTQYF. As DNA, the CDR3 is TGTGCCAGCAGCGCTTGGGCGGGGGGACTCACAGATACGCAGTATTTT.

This clonotype was detected only a few times. J is TRBJ2-3 and V is TRBV20-1, with D possibly matching TRBD1 (6 bases). This CDR3 contains 14 residues. The V gene's germline CDR1 is DFQATT and CDR2 SNEGSKA (reference sequence). V lost 6 bases and J lost 3, with 16 bases in between. The CDR3 loop reads CSAETGEGTDTQYF. The CDR3 coding sequence is TGCAGTGCCGAGACAGGTGAAGGTACAGATACGCAGTATTTT.